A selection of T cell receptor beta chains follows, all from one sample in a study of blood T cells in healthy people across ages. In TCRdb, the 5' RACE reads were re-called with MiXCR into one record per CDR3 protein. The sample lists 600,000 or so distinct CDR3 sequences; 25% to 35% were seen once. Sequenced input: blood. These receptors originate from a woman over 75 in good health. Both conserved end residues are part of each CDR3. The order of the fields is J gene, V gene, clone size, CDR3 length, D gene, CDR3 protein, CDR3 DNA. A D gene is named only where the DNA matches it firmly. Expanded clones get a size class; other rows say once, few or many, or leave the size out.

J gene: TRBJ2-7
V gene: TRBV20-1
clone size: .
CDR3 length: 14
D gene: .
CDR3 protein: CSAPKYSGSREQYF
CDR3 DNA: TGCAGTGCTCCTAAGTATAGCGGCAGTCGCGAGCAGTACTTC

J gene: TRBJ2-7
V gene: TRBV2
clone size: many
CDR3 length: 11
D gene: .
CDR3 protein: CASTRAHEQYF
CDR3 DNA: TGTGCCAGCACCAGGGCACACGAGCAGTACTTC

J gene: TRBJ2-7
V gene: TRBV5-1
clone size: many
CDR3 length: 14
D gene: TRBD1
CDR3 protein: CASSFAGTGVEQYF
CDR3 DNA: TGCGCCAGCAGCTTTGCCGGGACAGGGGTCGAGCAGTACTTC

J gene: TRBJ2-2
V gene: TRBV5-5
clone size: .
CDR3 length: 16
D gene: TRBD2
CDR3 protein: CASSRSSGGATGELFF
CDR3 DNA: TGTGCCAGCAGCCGGAGTAGCGGGGGGGCCACCGGGGAGCTGTTTTTT

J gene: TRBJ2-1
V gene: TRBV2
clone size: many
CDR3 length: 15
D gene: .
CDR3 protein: CASSGAGRPYNEQFF
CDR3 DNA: TGTGCCAGCAGCGGGGCAGGGAGACCATACAATGAGCAGTTCTTC

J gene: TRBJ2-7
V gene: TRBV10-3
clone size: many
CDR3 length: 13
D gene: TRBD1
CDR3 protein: CAMRDRGRNEQYF
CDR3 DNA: TGTGCCATGAGGGACAGGGGCCGCAACGAGCAGTACTTC

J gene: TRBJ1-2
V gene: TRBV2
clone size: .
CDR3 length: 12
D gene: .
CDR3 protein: CASEGEVNGYTF
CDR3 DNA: TGTGCCAGCGAAGGAGAAGTTAATGGCTACACCTTC

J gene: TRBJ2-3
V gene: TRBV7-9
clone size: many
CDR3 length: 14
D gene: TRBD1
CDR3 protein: CASSKRQGPDTQYF
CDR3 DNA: TGTGCCAGCAGTAAAAGACAGGGACCAGATACGCAGTATTTT

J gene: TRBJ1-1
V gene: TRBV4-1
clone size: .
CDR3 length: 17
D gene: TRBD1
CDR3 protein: CASSQRGTGGLNTEAFF
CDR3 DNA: TGCGCCAGCAGCCAAAGAGGAACAGGGGGCCTGAACACTGAAGCTTTCTTT

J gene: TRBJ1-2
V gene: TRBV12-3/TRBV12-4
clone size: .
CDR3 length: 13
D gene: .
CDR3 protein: CASSLRRLYGYTF
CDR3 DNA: TGTGCCAGCAGTTTACGGAGACTCTATGGCTACACCTTC

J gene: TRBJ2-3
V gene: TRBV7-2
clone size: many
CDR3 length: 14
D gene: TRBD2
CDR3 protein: CASSRGLDTDTQYF
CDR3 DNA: TGTGCCAGCAGCCGCGGACTAGATACAGATACGCAGTATTTT

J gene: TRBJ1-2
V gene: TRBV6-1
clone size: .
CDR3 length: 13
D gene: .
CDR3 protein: CASSADRLYGYTF
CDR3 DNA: TGTGCCAGCAGTGCTGACAGGCTGTATGGCTACACCTTC

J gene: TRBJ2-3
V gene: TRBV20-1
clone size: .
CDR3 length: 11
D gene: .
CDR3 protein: CSAVGQRTQYF
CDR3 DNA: TGCAGTGCTGTTGGACAGCGTACGCAGTATTTT

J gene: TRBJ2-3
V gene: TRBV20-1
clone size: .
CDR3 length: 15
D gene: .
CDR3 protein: CSASGRGESTDTQYF
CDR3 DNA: TGCAGTGCCAGTGGGCGTGGGGAGAGCACAGATACGCAGTATTTT

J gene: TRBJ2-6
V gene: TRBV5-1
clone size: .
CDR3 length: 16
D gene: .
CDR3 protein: CASSLEQGSGANVLTF
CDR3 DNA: TGCGCCAGCAGCTTGGAACAGGGTTCGGGGGCCAACGTCCTGACCTTC

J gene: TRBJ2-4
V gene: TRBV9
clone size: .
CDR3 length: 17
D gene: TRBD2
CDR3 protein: CASSEGTSGLAKNIQYF
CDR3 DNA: TGTGCCAGCAGCGAGGGGACTAGCGGACTAGCCAAAAACATTCAGTACTTC

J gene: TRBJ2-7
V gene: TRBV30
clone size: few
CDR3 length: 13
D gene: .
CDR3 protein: CAWANARVDEQYF
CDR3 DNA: TGTGCCTGGGCGAACGCACGGGTAGACGAGCAGTACTTC

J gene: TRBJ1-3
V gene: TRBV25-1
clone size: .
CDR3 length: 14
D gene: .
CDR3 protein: CASSVTGSGNTIYF
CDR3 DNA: TGTGCCAGCAGTGTCACAGGGAGTGGAAACACCATATATTTT

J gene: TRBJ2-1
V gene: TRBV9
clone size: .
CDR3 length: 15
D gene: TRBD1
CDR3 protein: CASSLTGTGCNEQFF
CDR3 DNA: TGTGCCAGCAGCTTGACCGGGACAGGCTGCAATGAGCAGTTCTTC

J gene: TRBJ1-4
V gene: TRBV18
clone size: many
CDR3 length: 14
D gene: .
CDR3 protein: CASSVDSANEKLFF
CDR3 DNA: TGTGCCAGCTCCGTTGACAGTGCTAATGAAAAACTGTTTTTT

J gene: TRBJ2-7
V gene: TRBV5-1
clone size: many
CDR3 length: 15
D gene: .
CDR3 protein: CASSLVAPGPYEQYF
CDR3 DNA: TGCGCCAGCAGCCTCGTGGCTCCCGGCCCCTACGAGCAGTACTTC

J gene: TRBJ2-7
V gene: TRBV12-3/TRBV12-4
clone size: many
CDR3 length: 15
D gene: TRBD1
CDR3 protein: CASSPRDRGSYEQYF
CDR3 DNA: TGTGCCAGCAGCCCCCGGGACAGGGGCTCCTACGAGCAGTACTTC

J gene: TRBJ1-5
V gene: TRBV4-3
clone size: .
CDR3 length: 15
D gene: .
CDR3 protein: CASSLSRDSDQPQHF
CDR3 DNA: TGCGCCAGCAGCCTCAGCAGGGACTCAGATCAGCCCCAGCATTTT

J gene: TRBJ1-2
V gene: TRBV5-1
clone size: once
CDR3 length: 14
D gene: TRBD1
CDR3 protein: CANSLTYRGRGHTF
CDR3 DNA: TGCGCCAACAGCTTGACCTACAGGGGGAGAGGCCACACCTTC

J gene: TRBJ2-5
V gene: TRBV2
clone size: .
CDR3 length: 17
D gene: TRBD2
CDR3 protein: CASSLIRRAGGQETQYF
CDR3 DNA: TGTGCCAGCAGTTTGATACGACGAGCGGGGGGTCAAGAGACCCAGTACTTC

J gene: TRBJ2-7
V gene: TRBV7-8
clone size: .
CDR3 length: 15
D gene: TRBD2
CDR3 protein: CASSLQAGEFYEQYF
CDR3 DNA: TGTGCCAGCAGCTTACAAGCGGGAGAATTCTACGAGCAGTACTTC

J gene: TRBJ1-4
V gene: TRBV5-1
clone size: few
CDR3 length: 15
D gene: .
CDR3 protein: CASSPSGRAEEKLFF
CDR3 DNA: TGCGCCAGCAGCCCCAGTGGCAGGGCGGAGGAAAAACTGTTTTTT

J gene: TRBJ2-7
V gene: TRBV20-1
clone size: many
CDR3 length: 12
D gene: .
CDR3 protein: CSARAGFSEQYF
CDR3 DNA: TGCAGTGCTAGAGCAGGGTTTAGCGAGCAGTACTTC

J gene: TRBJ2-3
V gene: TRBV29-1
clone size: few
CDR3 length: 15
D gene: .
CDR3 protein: CSVEFGVSLTDTQYF
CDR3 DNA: TGCAGCGTTGAGTTTGGTGTCAGTCTCACAGATACGCAGTATTTT

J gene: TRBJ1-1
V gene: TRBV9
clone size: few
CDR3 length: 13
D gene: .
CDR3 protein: CASSTGALTEAFF
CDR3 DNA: TGTGCCAGCAGCACGGGGGCGCTCACTGAAGCTTTCTTT

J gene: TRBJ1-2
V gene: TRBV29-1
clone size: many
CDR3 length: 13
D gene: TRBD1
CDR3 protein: CSALTGSAYGYTF
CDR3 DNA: TGCAGCGCCCTGACAGGGAGCGCCTATGGCTACACCTTC

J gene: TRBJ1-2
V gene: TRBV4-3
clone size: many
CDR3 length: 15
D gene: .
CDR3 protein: CASSQADSRLEVYTF
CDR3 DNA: TGCGCCAGCAGCCAAGCGGACAGCCGCTTGGAGGTATACACCTTC

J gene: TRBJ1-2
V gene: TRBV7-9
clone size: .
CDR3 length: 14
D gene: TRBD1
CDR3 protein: CASSPGTGVGGYTF
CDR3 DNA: TGTGCCAGCAGCCCAGGGACAGGGGTAGGTGGCTACACCTTC

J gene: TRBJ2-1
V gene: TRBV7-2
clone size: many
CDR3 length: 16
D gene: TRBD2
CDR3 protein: CASSTSGGAWYNEQFF
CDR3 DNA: TGTGCCAGCAGCACTAGCGGGGGGGCTTGGTACAATGAGCAGTTCTTC

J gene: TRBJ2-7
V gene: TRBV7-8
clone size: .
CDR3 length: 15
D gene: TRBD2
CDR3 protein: CASSAGSGGFYEQYF
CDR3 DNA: TGTGCCAGCAGCGCAGGAAGCGGGGGTTTCTACGAGCAGTACTTC

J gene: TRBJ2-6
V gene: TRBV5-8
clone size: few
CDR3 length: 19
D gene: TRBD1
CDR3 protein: CANSFMLGQGPTGASVLTF
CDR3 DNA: TGTGCCAACAGCTTTATGCTTGGACAGGGCCCGACTGGGGCCAGCGTCCTGACTTTC

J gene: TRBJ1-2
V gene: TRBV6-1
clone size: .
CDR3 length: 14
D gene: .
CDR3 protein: CAISGQAANYGYTF
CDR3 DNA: TGTGCCATCAGCGGACAAGCAGCTAACTATGGCTACACCTTC

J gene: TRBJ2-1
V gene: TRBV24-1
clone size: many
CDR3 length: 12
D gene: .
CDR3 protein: CATSAGVDEQFF
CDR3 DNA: TGTGCCACCAGTGCCGGGGTGGATGAGCAGTTCTTC

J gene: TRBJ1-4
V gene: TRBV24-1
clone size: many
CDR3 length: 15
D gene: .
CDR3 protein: CATTLRGRPSEKLFF
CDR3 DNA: TGTGCCACCACTCTACGGGGGCGTCCTAGTGAAAAACTGTTTTTT

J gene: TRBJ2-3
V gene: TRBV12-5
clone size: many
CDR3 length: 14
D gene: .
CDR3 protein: CASGRGRDTDTQYF
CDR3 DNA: TGTGCTAGTGGTCGAGGGCGGGACACAGATACGCAGTATTTT

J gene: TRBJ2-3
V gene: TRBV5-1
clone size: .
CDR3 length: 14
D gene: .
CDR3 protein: CASSQSPPTDTQYF
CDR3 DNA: TGCGCCAGCAGCCAGTCGCCCCCTACAGATACGCAGTATTTT

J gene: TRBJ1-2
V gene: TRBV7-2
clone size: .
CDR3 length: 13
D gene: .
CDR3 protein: CASSGDGFYGYTF
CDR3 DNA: TGTGCCAGCAGCGGTGACGGATTCTATGGCTACACCTTC

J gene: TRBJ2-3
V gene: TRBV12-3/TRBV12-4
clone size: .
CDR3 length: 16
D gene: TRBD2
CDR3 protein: CASSPGLAVNTDAQYF
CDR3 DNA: TGTGCCAGCAGCCCGGGACTAGCGGTGAACACAGATGCGCAGTATTTT

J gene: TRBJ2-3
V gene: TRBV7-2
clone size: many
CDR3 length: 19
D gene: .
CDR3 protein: CASSFTTLGLLLVTDTQYF
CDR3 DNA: TGTGCCAGCAGCTTTACGACCCTCGGGCTGCTACTAGTCACAGATACGCAGTATTTT

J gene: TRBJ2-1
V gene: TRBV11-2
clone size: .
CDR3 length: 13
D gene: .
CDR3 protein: CVSSLGRQSVSFF
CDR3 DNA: TGTGTCAGCAGCTTAGGCAGACAGTCTGTGTCGTTCTTC

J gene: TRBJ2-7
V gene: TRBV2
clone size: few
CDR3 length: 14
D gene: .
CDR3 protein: CASSGRADSYEQYF
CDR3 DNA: TGTGCCAGCAGTGGCAGGGCAGACTCCTACGAGCAGTACTTC

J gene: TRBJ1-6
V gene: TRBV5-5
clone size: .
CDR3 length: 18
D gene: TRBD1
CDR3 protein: CASSLASGGQEYNSPLHF
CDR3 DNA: TGTGCCAGCAGCTTGGCCTCCGGGGGACAGGAGTATAATTCACCCCTCCACTTT

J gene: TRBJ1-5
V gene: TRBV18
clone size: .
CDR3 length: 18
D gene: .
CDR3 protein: CASSPSRTDSFSNQPRHF
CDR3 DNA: TGTGCCAGCTCACCATCCCGGACAGACAGTTTTAGCAATCAGCCCCGGCATTTT

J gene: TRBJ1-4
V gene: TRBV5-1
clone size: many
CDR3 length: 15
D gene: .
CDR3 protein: CASSSEGLANEKLFF
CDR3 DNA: TGCGCCAGCAGCTCCGAGGGGCTAGCTAATGAAAAACTGTTTTTT

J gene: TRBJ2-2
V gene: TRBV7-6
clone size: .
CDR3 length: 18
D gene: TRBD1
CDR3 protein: CASSQGVGTGVVTGELFF
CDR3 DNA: TGTGCCAGCAGCCAAGGGGTCGGGACAGGGGTCGTCACCGGGGAGCTGTTTTTT